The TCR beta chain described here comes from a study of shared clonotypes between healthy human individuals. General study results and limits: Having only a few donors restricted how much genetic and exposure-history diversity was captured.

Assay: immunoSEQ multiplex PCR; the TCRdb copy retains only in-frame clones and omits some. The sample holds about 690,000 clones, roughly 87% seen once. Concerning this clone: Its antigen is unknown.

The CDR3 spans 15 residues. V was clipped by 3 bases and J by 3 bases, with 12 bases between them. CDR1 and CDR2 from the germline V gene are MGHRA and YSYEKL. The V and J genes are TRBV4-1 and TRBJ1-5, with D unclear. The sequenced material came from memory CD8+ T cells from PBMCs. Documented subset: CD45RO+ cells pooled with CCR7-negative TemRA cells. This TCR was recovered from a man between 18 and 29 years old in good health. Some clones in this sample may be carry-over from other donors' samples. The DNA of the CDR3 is TGCGCCAGCAGCCATAAATATCCGACCAATCAGCCCCAGCATTTT. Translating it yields CASSHKYPTNQPQHF.